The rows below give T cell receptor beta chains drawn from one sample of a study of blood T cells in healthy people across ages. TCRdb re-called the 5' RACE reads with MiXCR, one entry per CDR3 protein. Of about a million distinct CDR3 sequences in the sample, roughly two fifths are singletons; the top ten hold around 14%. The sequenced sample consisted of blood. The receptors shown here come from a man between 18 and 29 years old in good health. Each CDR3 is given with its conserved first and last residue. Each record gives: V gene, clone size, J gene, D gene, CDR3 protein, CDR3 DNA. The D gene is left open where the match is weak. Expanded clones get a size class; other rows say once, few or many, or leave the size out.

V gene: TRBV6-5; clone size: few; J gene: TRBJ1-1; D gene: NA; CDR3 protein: CASGDTNKNTEAFF; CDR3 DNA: TGTGCCAGCGGGGACACGAACAAGAACACTGAAGCTTTCTTT
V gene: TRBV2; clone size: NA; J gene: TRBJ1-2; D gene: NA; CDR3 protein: CASSIKPNDGYTF; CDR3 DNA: TGTGCCAGCAGTATAAAACCCAACGATGGCTACACCTTC
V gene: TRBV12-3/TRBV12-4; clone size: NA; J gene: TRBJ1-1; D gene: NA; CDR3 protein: CASSLGGQNTEAFF; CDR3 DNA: TGTGCCAGCAGTTTAGGGGGACAGAACACTGAAGCTTTCTTT
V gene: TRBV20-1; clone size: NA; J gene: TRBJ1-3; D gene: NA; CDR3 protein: CSARAFRDTIYF; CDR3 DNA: TGCAGTGCTAGAGCATTTAGGGACACCATATATTTT
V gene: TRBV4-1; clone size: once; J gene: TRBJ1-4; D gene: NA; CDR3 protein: CASSYPSRQRKLPNEKLFF; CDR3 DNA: TGCGCCAGCAGTTACCCCAGTAGGCAGAGAAAGCTGCCAAATGAAAAACTGTTTTTT
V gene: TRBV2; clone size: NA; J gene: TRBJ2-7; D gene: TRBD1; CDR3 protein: CATGQVTYEQYF; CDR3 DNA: TGTGCCACCGGACAGGTGACCTACGAGCAGTACTTC
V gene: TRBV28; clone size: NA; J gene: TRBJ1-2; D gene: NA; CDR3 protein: CAGSLNYGYTF; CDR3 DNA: TGTGCCGGCAGCCTAAACTATGGCTACACCTTC
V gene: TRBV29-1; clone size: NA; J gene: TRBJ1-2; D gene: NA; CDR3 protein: CSVLEGMHGYTF; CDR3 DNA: TGCAGCGTTCTCGAGGGGATGCATGGCTACACCTTC
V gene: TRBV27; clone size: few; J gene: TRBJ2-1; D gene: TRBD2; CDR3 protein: CASRLLAGEYNEQFF; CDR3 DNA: TGTGCCAGCAGGTTATTAGCGGGGGAATACAATGAGCAGTTCTTC
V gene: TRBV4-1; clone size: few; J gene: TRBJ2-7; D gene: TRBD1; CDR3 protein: CASSQAAAGTENYEQYF; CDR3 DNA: TGCGCCAGCAGCCAAGCGGCAGCCGGGACAGAGAATTACGAGCAGTACTTC
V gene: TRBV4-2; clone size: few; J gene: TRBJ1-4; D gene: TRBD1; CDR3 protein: CASSQEGTGDEKLFF; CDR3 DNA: TGTGCCAGCAGCCAAGAGGGGACAGGGGATGAAAAACTGTTTTTT
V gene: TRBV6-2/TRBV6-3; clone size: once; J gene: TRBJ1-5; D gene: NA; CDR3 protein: CASRNLRVGQPQHF; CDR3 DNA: TGTGCCAGCAGGAACCTAAGGGTTGGTCAGCCCCAGCATTTT
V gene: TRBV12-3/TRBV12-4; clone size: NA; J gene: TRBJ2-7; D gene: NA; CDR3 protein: CASSPTATYEQYF; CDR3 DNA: TGTGCCAGCAGTCCCACCGCAACCTACGAGCAGTACTTC
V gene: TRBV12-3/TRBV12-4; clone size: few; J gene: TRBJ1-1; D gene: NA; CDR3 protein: CASSTMPGGAGTEAFF; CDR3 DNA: TGTGCCAGCAGTACCATGCCCGGGGGGGCAGGCACTGAAGCTTTCTTT
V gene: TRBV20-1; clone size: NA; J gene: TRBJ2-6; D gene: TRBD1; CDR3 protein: CSATDRERANVLTF; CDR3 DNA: TGCAGTGCCACGGACAGGGAGAGGGCCAACGTCCTGACTTTC
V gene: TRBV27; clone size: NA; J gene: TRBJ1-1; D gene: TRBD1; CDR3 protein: CASSSYPRQGHTEAFF; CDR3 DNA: TGTGCCAGCAGTTCCTACCCCCGACAGGGCCACACTGAAGCTTTCTTT
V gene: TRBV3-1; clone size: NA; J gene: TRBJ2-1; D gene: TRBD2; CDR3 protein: CASSPTGLATYNERFF; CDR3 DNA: TGTGCCAGCAGTCCGACCGGACTAGCGACTTACAATGAGCGGTTCTTC
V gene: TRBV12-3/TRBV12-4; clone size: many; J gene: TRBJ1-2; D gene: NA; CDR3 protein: CASSLSPAYGYTF; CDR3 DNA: TGTGCCAGCAGTTTATCGCCCGCCTATGGCTACACCTTC
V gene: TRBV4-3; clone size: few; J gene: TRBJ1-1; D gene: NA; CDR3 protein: CASSASDRTHTEAFF; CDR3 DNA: TGCGCCAGCAGCGCATCAGACAGGACCCACACTGAAGCTTTCTTT
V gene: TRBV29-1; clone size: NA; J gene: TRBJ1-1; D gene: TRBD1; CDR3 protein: CSVAGGTGNTEAFF; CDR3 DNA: TGCAGCGTTGCGGGGGGGACAGGAAACACTGAAGCTTTCTTT
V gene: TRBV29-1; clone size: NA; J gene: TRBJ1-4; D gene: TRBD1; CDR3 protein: CSVEARTGAEKLFF; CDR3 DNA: TGCAGCGTTGAAGCTCGGACAGGGGCCGAAAAACTGTTTTTT
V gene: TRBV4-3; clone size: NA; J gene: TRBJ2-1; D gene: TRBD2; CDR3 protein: CASSQEWDYGNEQFF; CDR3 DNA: TGCGCCAGCAGCCAAGAATGGGACTATGGCAATGAGCAGTTCTTC
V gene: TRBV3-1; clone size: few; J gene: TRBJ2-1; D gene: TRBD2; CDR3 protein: CASSQDLIGTSNGQFF; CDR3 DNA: TGTGCCAGCAGCCAAGATCTCATTGGGACTAGCAATGGGCAGTTCTTC
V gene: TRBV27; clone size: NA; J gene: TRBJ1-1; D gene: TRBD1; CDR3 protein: CASSSRTGYMNTEAFF; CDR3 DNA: TGTGCCAGCAGTTCCCGGACAGGGTACATGAACACTGAAGCTTTCTTT
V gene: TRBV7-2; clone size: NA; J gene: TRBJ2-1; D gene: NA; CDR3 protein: CASSDQTDYNEQFF; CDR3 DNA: TGTGCCAGCAGCGACCAGACAGACTACAATGAGCAGTTCTTC
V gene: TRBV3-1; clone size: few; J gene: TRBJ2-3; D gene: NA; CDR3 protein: CASSQVDVRLITDTQYF; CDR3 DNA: TGTGCCAGCAGCCAGGTAGATGTTCGGCTGATCACAGATACGCAGTATTTT
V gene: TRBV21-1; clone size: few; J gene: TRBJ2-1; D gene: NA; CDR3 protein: CASSIPSPGLAGWNEQFF; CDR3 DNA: TGTGCCAGCAGCATACCCTCTCCGGGACTAGCGGGATGGAATGAGCAGTTCTTC
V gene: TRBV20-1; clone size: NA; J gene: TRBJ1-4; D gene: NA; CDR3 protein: CSAEQLNEKLFF; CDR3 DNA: TGCAGTGCTGAACAGTTAAATGAAAAACTGTTTTTT
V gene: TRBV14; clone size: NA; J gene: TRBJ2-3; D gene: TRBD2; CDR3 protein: CASSFRLAGGPPLQDTQYF; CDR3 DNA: TGTGCCAGCAGCTTTCGACTAGCGGGGGGGCCTCCCCTGCAAGATACGCAGTATTTT
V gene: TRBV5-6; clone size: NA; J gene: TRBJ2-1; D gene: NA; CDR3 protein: CASSPGGLAYEQFF; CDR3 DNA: TGTGCCAGCAGCCCAGGTGGGCTCGCCTACGAGCAGTTCTTC
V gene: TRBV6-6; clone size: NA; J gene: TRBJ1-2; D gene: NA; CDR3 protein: CASSRDLSPPTNYGYTF; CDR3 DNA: TGTGCCAGCAGTCGAGATCTTTCTCCTCCGACTAACTATGGCTACACCTTC
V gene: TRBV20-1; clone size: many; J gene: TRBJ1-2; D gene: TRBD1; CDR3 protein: CSAKFLRDSANYGYTF; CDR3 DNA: TGCAGTGCAAAGTTCCTCCGGGACAGCGCGAACTATGGCTACACCTTC
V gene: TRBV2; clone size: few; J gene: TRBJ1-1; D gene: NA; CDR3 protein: CASRGTLGNTEAFF; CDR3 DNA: TGTGCCAGCAGAGGGACCCTCGGCAACACTGAAGCTTTCTTT
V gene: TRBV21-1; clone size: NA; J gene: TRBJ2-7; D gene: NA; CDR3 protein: CASSKGSQLYEQYF; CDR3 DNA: TGTGCCAGCAGCAAAGGCAGCCAACTCTACGAGCAGTACTTC
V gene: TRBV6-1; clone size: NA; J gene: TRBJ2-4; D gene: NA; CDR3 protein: CASSERRLAKNIQYF; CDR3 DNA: TGTGCCAGCAGTGAAAGGCGTCTAGCCAAAAACATTCAGTACTTC
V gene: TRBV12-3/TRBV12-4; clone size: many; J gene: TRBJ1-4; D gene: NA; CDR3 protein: CASRNGPLNEKLFF; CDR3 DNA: TGTGCCAGCCGGAACGGGCCGCTAAATGAAAAACTGTTTTTT
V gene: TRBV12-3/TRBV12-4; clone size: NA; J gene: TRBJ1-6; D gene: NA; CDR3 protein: CASSLGGAPLHF; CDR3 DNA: TGTGCCAGCAGTTTAGGCGGTGCACCCCTCCACTTT
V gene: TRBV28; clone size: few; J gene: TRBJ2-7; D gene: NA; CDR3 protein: CASSIGTYTQYF; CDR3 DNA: TGTGCCAGCAGTATAGGGACCTATACCCAGTACTTC
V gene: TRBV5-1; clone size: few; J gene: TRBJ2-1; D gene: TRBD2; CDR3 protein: CASSSGGGPSNEQFF; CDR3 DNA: TGCGCCAGCAGCTCCGGGGGGGGGCCAAGTAATGAGCAGTTCTTC
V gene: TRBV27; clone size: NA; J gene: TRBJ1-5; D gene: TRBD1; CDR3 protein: CASRDRLGNQPQHF; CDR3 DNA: TGTGCCAGCCGGGACAGACTAGGCAATCAGCCCCAGCATTTT
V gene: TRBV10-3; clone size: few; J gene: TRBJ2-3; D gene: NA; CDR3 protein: CAISESWDNTQYF; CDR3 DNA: TGTGCCATCAGTGAGTCCTGGGATAATACGCAGTATTTT
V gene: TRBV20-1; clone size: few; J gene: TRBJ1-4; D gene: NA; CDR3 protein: CSARDGFAFEKLFF; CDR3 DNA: TGCAGTGCTAGAGACGGATTCGCATTTGAAAAACTGTTTTTT
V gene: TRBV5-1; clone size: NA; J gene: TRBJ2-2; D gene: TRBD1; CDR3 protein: CASSRDRATNTGELFF; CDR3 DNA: TGCGCCAGCAGTCGCGACAGGGCCACGAACACCGGGGAGCTGTTTTTT
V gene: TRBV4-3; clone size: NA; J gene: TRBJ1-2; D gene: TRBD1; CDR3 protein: CTSSPGQGYGYTF; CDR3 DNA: TGCACCAGCAGCCCGGGACAGGGATATGGCTACACCTTC
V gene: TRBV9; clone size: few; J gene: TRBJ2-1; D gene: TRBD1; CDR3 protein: CASSPRDRGVPYNEQFF; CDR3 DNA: TGTGCCAGCAGCCCCAGAGACAGGGGTGTACCCTACAATGAGCAGTTCTTC
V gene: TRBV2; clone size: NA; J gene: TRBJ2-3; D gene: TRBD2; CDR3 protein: CASSDAGAGLAAQSTTDTQYF; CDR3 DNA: TGTGCCAGCAGCGATGCAGGGGCAGGACTAGCGGCCCAGTCCACCACAGATACGCAGTATTTT
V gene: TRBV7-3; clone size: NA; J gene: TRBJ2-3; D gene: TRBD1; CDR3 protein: CASSPWDRELTDTQYF; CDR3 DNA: TGTGCCAGCAGCCCATGGGACAGGGAACTCACAGATACGCAGTATTTT
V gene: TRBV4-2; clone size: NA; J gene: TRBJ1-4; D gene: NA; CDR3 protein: CASSQDGPFNEKLFF; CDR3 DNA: TGTGCCAGCAGCCAAGATGGACCGTTTAATGAAAAACTGTTTTTT
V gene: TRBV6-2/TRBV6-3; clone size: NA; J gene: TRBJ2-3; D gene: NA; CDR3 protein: CASGEPDTQYF; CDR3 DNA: TGTGCCAGCGGCGAGCCAGATACGCAGTATTTT
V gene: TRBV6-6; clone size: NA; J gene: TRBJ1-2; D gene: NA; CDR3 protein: CASSTVRGPYGYTF; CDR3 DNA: TGTGCCAGCAGTACCGTCCGGGGACCCTATGGCTACACCTTC
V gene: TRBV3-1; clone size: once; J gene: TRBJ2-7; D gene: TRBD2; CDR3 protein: CASSHNPGGSYEQYF; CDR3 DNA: TGTGCCAGCAGCCACAATCCGGGGGGCTCCTACGAGCAGTACTTC
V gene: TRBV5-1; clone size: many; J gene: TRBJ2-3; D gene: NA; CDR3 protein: CASSLATDTQYF; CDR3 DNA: TGTGCCAGCAGCTTAGCGACAGATACGCAGTATTTT
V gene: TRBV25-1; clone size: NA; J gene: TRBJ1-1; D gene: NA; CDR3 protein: CASSELGSTEAFF; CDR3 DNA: TGTGCCAGCAGTGAATTGGGCAGCACTGAAGCTTTCTTT
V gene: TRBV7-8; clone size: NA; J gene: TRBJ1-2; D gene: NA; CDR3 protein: CASSLYPDGGIQGYTF; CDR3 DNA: TGTGCCAGCAGCTTATATCCCGACGGGGGGATTCAAGGCTACACCTTC
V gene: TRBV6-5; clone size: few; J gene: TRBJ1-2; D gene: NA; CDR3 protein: CASSPRQRGGYTF; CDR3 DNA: TGTGCCAGCAGTCCTAGACAGCGCGGGGGCTACACCTTC
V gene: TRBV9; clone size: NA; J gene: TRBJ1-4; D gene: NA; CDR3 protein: CASSPGGGGNEKLFF; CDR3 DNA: TGTGCCAGCAGCCCCGGCGGGGGAGGGAATGAAAAACTGTTTTTT
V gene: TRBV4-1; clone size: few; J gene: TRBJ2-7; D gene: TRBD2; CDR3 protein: CASSQGPGLESYEQYF; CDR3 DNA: TGCGCCAGCAGCCAAGGACCGGGACTAGAGTCCTACGAGCAGTACTTC
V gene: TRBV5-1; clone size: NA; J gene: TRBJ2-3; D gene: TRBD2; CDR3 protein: CASSSRDGTSGGDTQYF; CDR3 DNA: TGCGCCAGCAGCTCAAGAGACGGGACTAGCGGGGGGGATACGCAGTATTTT
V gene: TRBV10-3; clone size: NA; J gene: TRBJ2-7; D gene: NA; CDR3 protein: CAISDVEGIKGIKTLYEQYF; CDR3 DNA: TGTGCCATCAGTGATGTAGAGGGGATCAAGGGTATCAAAACCCTCTACGAGCAGTACTTC
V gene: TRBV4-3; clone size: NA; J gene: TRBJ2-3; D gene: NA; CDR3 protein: CASSQDRVWDTQYF; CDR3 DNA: TGCGCCAGCAGCCAAGATCGGGTATGGGATACGCAGTATTTT